A selection of T cell receptor beta chains follows, all from one sample in a study of T cell repertoires in cytomegalovirus infection. Each CDR3 protein gets one entry after TCRdb re-called the reads with MiXCR. The sample lists some 43,000 distinct CDR3 sequences, about a fifth occurring once. These receptors have no identified antigens. Sample: CD8+ T cells from cultured PBMCs, taken from culture after CMV antigen stimulation. The receptors derive from a human donor in good health (CMV status not recorded). Some clones in this sample may be carry-over from other donors' samples. Each CDR3 is given with its conserved first and last residue. The D gene is left open where the match is weak. Expanded clones get a size class; other rows say once, few or many, or leave the size out.

j_call v_call d_call clone_size cdr3_aa cdr3_nt
TRBJ1-5 TRBV7-9 NA NA CASSLARAGMVQPQHF TGTGCCAGCAGCTTAGCGCGTGCAGGGATGGTGCAGCCCCAGCATTTT
TRBJ2-1 TRBV7-2 TRBD2 few CASFDGTSFNEQFF TGTGCCAGCTTTGACGGGACTAGCTTTAATGAGCAGTTCTTC
TRBJ2-7 TRBV7-4 NA few CASSLGASSYEQYF TGTGCCAGCAGCTTAGGTGCCAGTTCCTACGAGCAGTACTTC
TRBJ2-1 TRBV10-2 NA few CASSEIGQVLTEQFF TGCGCCAGCAGTGAGATCGGGCAGGTCCTTACTGAGCAGTTCTTC
TRBJ2-5 TRBV2 NA NA CASRPEPVQETQYF TGTGCCAGCAGGCCAGAGCCGGTACAAGAGACCCAGTACTTC
TRBJ2-2 TRBV6-6 NA NA CASRSRSEPPAGELFF TGTGCCAGCAGGAGCCGGTCGGAGCCGCCCGCCGGGGAGCTGTTTTTT
TRBJ1-5 TRBV7-9 NA many CASSLTGVSNQPQHF TGTGCCAGCAGCTTAACCGGGGTTAGCAATCAGCCCCAGCATTTT
TRBJ1-1 TRBV7-2 NA few CASSLGVGVNTEAFF TGTGCCAGCAGCTTAGGTGTGGGCGTCAACACTGAAGCTTTCTTT
TRBJ2-5 TRBV12-3/TRBV12-4 NA NA CASETLGTQYF TGTGCCAGCGAGACCCTGGGGACCCAGTACTTC
TRBJ2-3 TRBV24-1 TRBD1 NA CATSEGQGTDTQYF TGTGCCACCAGTGAGGGACAGGGGACAGATACGCAGTATTTT
TRBJ2-5 TRBV27 NA NA CASSPTSGLQETQYF TGTGCCAGCAGTCCCACTAGTGGCCTACAAGAGACCCAGTACTTC
TRBJ2-1 TRBV7-6 TRBD1 NA CASSVAGTGSGNEQFF TGTGCCAGCAGCGTTGCCGGGACAGGGTCTGGCAATGAGCAGTTCTTC
TRBJ2-1 TRBV7-6 TRBD2 NA CASSPRLAGYNEQFF TGTGCCAGCAGCCCCCGACTAGCGGGGTACAATGAGCAGTTCTTC
TRBJ2-7 TRBV6-1 NA few CASSEALGYLREQYF TGTGCCAGCAGTGAAGCATTGGGATACCTACGAGAGCAGTACTTC
TRBJ1-2 TRBV7-8 NA many CASSYGEGGNGYTF TGTGCCAGCAGCTATGGGGAGGGGGGCAATGGCTACACCTTC
TRBJ1-5 TRBV6-1 NA few CASRSYETGPNQPQHF TGTGCCAGCCGCAGTTACGAGACAGGACCCAATCAGCCCCAGCATTTT
TRBJ2-1 TRBV5-6 NA few CASSLTANEQFF TGTGCCAGCAGCTTGACGGCAAATGAGCAGTTCTTC
TRBJ2-1 TRBV29-1 TRBD2 NA CSVLLLAGGSYNEQFF TGCAGCGTCCTATTACTAGCGGGGGGCTCCTACAATGAGCAGTTCTTC
TRBJ2-5 TRBV27 NA NA CASSRVVQETQYF TGTGCCAGTTCCAGGGTGGTACAAGAGACCCAGTACTTC
TRBJ2-7 TRBV11-2 NA few CASSLGVLYEQYF TGTGCCAGCAGCTTAGGTGTCCTCTACGAGCAGTACTTC
TRBJ2-4 TRBV12-3/TRBV12-4 NA NA CASTPGALGYIQYF TGTGCCAGCACCCCGGGGGCCCTAGGGTACATTCAGTACTTC
TRBJ2-5 TRBV28 NA NA CASREDDRLQETQYF TGTGCCAGCAGGGAAGATGACAGGCTCCAAGAGACCCAGTACTTC
TRBJ1-1 TRBV4-1 NA NA CASSPTGPNTEAFF TGCGCCAGCAGCCCCACAGGTCCCAACACTGAAGCTTTCTTT
TRBJ2-1 TRBV11-2 TRBD2 many CASSFRRGSGSHEQFF TGTGCCAGCAGCTTCCGCCGAGGTAGCGGGAGCCATGAGCAGTTCTTC
TRBJ2-1 TRBV11-2 NA NA CASSSPLVLENEQFF TGTGCCAGCAGCTCTCCCTTAGTGTTGGAAAATGAGCAGTTCTTC
TRBJ2-7 TRBV10-3 NA NA CAILQGAPYEQYF TGTGCCATCCTCCAGGGAGCTCCCTACGAGCAGTACTTC
TRBJ1-2 TRBV12-3/TRBV12-4 NA few CASSPSPGNYGYTF TGTGCCAGCAGTCCTAGCCCGGGTAACTATGGCTACACCTTC
TRBJ1-2 TRBV7-3 NA NA CASSFGRGYGYTF TGTGCCAGCAGCTTCGGACGGGGCTATGGCTACACCTTC
TRBJ2-1 TRBV27 NA few CASSRYNEQFF TGTGCCAGCAGCCGGTACAATGAGCAGTTCTTC
TRBJ1-1 TRBV7-8 NA few CASSPRETEAFF TGTGCCAGCAGCCCCCGGGAAACTGAAGCTTTCTTT
TRBJ1-1 TRBV12-3/TRBV12-4 NA few CASSLGGGRETEAFF TGTGCCAGCAGTTTAGGCGGGGGGAGAGAGACTGAAGCTTTCTTT
TRBJ1-5 TRBV7-8 NA NA CASSPRVGGLDQPQHF TGTGCCAGCAGCCCCCGGGTGGGGGGTCTAGATCAGCCCCAGCATTTT
TRBJ2-3 TRBV27 NA few CASSFGASQDTQYF TGTGCCAGCAGTTTTGGGGCCTCCCAAGATACGCAGTATTTT
TRBJ2-5 TRBV7-2 TRBD2 NA CASSSGGAGGTQYF TGTGCCAGCAGCTCCGGCGGAGCGGGGGGGACCCAGTACTTC
TRBJ2-1 TRBV27 NA NA CASSFSRGREQFF TGTGCCAGCAGTTTCTCGAGAGGGCGGGAGCAGTTCTTC
TRBJ2-5 TRBV7-6 NA NA CGVGRTQYF TGTGGGGTCGGGCGGACCCAGTACTTC
TRBJ2-7 TRBV19 NA few CASSHLGYEQYF TGTGCCAGTAGTCACTTGGGCTACGAGCAGTACTTC
TRBJ2-2 TRBV27 TRBD2 many CASRPAGGYTGELFF TGTGCCAGCCGCCCAGCGGGAGGGTACACCGGGGAGCTGTTTTTT
TRBJ2-7 TRBV7-3 TRBD2 NA CASSPIAGSAYEQYF TGTGCCAGCAGCCCCATAGCGGGGTCAGCCTACGAGCAGTACTTC
TRBJ1-5 TRBV7-8 NA NA CDSSSTTGRYYSRNNSNQPQHF TGTGACAGCAGCTCGACAACAGGGCGGTATTACTCGAGAAACAATAGCAATCAGCCCCAGCATTTT
TRBJ1-1 TRBV20-1 NA few CSAKLGDLNTEAFF TGCAGTGCAAAGTTGGGGGACTTGAACACTGAAGCTTTCTTT
TRBJ1-2 TRBV5-6 NA few CASSLASYGYTF TGTGCCAGCAGCTTGGCCAGTTATGGCTACACCTTC